The clone carrying this T cell receptor beta chain has a count of ten or more. Its matching antigen is unknown. The data are from a study of CD8 T cells in ankylosing spondylitis. General study points: Reportedly, disease-linked clones are significantly enriched in ankylosing spondylitis patients' matched synovial fluid. Disease-associated clones were CD8+ and fairly uncommon in peripheral blood.

The CDR3 extends over 14 amino acids. V was trimmed by 6 bases and J by 0 bases, leaving 10 bases between them. TCRdb processed the 5' RACE reads anew with MiXCR; each CDR3 protein has one entry. The sample includes approximately 220,000 distinct CDR3 sequences, 20% to 30% of them seen just once. The rearrangement links TRBV12-3 or TRBV12-4 to TRBJ2-3; D tentatively reads TRBD1 or TRBD2 (5 bases each). Source material: blood, either unsorted or a sorted T cell fraction (not recorded which). This receptor was identified in a male donor with ankylosing spondylitis or in good health (not recorded which). The CDR3, as DNA: TGTGCCAGCAGACCGGGACGGAGCACAGATACGCAGTATTTT. This sequence encodes CASRPGRSTDTQYF.